The subject of this entry is one TCR beta chain. Enrollment of patients from Seattle took place during active infection, with longitudinal follow-up. Assay: immunoSEQ multiplex PCR; the TCRdb copy retains only in-frame clones and omits some. The sample includes roughly 100,000 clones, about 90% seen only once; the top ten take around 5%. This entry is derived from a study of blood T cell repertoires in COVID-19. Looking at the study overall: The origin of the acute and convalescent COVID-19 samples was the United States, Italy and Spain. PBMCs, B-cell-depleted T cells, or T cells provided the cDNA or gDNA that made up the material.

J gave up 7 bases and V 2 bases, and 5 bases lay outside the gene matches. There are 15 residues in the CDR3. The V gene's germline CDR1 is MNHEY and CDR2 SVGAGI. The TCR originated in a woman aged 50 to 65 with COVID-19, enrolled during active disease. Sequences were obtained from peripheral blood. This chain links TRBV6-5 with TRBJ1-6; TRBD1 aligns across 7 bases. This CDR3 reads CASSYGDSENSPLHF. In DNA, the CDR3 is TGTGCCAGCAGTTACGGGGACAGCGAAAATTCACCCCTCCACTTT.